The source of this T cell receptor (beta chain) is a study of T-cell reconstitution after alpha-beta-depleted transplantation in children. The TCRbeta library incorporated unique molecular identifiers. TCRdb re-called the PCR reads with MiXCR, one entry per CDR3 protein. The sample shows a few hundred thousand distinct CDR3 sequences, 20% to 30% of them seen only once. This clonotype showed up just a few times. Looked up from germline, CDR1 is DFQATT and CDR2 is SNEGSKA (reference sequence). This CDR3 contains 16 residues. Trimming removed 5 bases from V and 4 bases from J; junction bases left unmatched: 10.

This TCR came from a male patient between 5 and 17 years old who had a stem cell transplant for acute lymphoblastic leukemia, so the T cells may come from the graft donor. This sample comprised PBMCs, mostly from graft donor cells, obtained 180 days after TCRalphabeta/CD19-depleted stem cell transplant. The rearrangement links TRBV20-1 to TRBJ2-7; TRBD2 agrees at 14 bases. CDR3 DNA: TGCAGTGCTCTCGGGACTAGCGGGAGTGCGTGGTACGAGCAGTACTTC. It encodes CSALGTSGSAWYEQYF.